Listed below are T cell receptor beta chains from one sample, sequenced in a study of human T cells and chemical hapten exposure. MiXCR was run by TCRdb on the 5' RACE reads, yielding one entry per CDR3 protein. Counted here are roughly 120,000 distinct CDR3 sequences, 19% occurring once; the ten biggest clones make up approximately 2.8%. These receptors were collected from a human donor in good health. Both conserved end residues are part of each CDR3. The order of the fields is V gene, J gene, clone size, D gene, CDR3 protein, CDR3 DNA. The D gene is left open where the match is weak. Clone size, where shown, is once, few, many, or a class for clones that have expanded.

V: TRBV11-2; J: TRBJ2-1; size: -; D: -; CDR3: CASSSLRDPRANEQFF; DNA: TGTGCCAGCAGCTCCCTGAGGGATCCGAGGGCCAATGAGCAGTTCTTC
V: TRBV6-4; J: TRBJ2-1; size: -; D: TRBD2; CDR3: CASSLLAGGLGEQFF; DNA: TGTGCCAGCAGTCTATTAGCGGGAGGCCTTGGAGAGCAGTTCTTC
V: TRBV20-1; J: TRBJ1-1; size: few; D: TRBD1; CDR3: CSAKTGVGGTEAFF; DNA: TGCAGTGCTAAGACAGGGGTCGGGGGAACTGAAGCTTTCTTT
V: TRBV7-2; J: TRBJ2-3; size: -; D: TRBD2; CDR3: CASSLFLAGDTDTQYF; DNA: TGTGCCAGCAGCTTGTTCCTAGCGGGGGACACAGATACGCAGTATTTT
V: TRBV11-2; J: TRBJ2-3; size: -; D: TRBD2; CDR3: CASSSTSLTSSTDTQYF; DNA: TGTGCCAGCAGCTCGACTAGCCTAACTTCTAGCACAGATACGCAGTATTTT
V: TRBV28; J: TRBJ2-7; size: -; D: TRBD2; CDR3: CASRISGPLDEQYF; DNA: TGTGCCAGCAGGATTAGCGGGCCGTTAGACGAGCAGTACTTC
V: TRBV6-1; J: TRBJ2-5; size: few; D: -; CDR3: CASSEGGGPQETQYF; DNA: TGTGCCAGCAGTGAAGGAGGAGGACCCCAAGAGACCCAGTACTTC
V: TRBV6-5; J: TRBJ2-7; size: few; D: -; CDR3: CASSPDRLDEQYF; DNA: TGTGCCAGCAGTCCCGACAGGCTTGACGAGCAGTACTTC
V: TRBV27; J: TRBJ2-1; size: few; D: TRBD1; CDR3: CASRGTGPYNEQFF; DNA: TGTGCCAGCCGTGGGACAGGGCCCTACAATGAGCAGTTCTTC
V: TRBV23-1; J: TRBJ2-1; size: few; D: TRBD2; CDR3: CASSHLAGESSSYNEQFF; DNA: TGCGCCAGCAGTCACTTAGCGGGAGAGTCAAGCTCCTACAATGAGCAGTTCTTC
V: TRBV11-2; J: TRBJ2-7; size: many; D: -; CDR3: CASSSRTDYEQYF; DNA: TGTGCCAGCAGCTCGAGGACTGACTACGAGCAGTACTTC
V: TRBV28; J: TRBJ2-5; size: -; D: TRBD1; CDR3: CASSPGQEAETQYF; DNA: TGTGCCAGCAGTCCCGGACAGGAGGCGGAGACCCAGTACTTC
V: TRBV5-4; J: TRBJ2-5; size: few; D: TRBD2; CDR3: CASSPPRLAQETQYF; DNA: TGTGCCAGCAGCCCCCCCCGACTAGCACAAGAGACCCAGTACTTC
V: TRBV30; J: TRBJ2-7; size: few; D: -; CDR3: CAWYTLEGTEVAF; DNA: TGTGCCTGGTATACTTTGGAGGGGACCGAAGTGGCGTTC
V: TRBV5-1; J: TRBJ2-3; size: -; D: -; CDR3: CASSFQVDYRATDTQYF; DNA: TGCGCCAGCAGCTTCCAAGTGGACTACAGGGCTACAGATACGCAGTATTTT
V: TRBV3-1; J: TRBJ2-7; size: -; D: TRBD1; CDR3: CASSQTTGVQYF; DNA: TGTGCCAGCAGCCAAACGACAGGGGTGCAGTACTTC
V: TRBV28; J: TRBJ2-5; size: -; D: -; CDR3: CASSAGSPIATQYF; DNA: TGTGCCAGCTCCGCGGGCAGCCCGATCGCGACCCAGTACTTC
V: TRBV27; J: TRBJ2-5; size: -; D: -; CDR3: CASSLRVGGEETQYF; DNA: TGTGCCAGCAGTTTGCGGGTCGGGGGAGAGGAGACCCAGTACTTC
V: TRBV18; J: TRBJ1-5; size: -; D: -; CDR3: CASSLLAGGDQPQHF; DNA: TGTGCCAGCTCACTCCTAGCGGGGGGCGATCAGCCCCAGCATTTT
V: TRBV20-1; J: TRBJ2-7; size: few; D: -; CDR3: CSVGGMASYEQYF; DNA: TGCAGTGTCGGGGGAATGGCCTCCTACGAGCAGTACTTC
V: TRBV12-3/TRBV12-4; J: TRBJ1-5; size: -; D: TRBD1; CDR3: CASSLDRSNQPQHF; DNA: TGTGCCAGCAGTCTGGACAGGAGCAATCAGCCCCAGCATTTT
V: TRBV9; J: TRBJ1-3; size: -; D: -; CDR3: CASSVGIGKSELSGNTIYF; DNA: TGTGCCAGCAGCGTAGGGATCGGGAAATCCGAACTCTCTGGAAACACCATATATTTT
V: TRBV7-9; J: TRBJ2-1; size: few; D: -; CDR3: CASSLLSGSYNEQFF; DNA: TGTGCCAGCAGCCTCCTAAGCGGCTCCTACAATGAGCAGTTCTTC
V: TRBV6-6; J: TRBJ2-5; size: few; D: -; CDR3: CASSSVGQQETQYF; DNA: TGTGCCAGCAGTTCAGTAGGACAGCAAGAGACCCAGTACTTC
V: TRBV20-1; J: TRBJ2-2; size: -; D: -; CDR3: CSARDGVLNTGELFF; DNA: TGCAGTGCTAGAGATGGGGTTCTGAACACCGGGGAGCTGTTTTTT
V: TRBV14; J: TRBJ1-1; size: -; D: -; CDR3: CASSHSRLGAAEAFF; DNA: TGTGCCAGCAGCCATAGCAGGCTTGGGGCAGCTGAAGCTTTCTTT
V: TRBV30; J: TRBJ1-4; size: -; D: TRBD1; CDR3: CAWMRGTGNEKLFF; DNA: TGTGCCTGGATGCGCGGGACAGGGAATGAAAAACTGTTTTTT
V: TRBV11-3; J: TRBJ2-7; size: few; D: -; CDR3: CASSFHFLYEQYF; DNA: TGTGCCAGCAGCTTTCATTTCCTCTACGAGCAGTACTTC
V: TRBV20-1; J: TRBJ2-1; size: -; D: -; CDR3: CSARVNSGRGASLNEQFF; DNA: TGCAGTGCTAGAGTTAATTCCGGGCGCGGGGCCTCCCTCAATGAGCAGTTCTTC
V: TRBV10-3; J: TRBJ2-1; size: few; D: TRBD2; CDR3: CAISRTSDNEQFF; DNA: TGTGCCATCAGCCGGACTAGCGACAATGAGCAGTTCTTC
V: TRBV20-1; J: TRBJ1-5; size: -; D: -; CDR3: CSARDQKFDPSNQPQHF; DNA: TGCAGTGCTAGAGACCAGAAATTTGACCCTAGCAATCAGCCCCAGCATTTT
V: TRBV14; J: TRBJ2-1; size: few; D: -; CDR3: CASSPGLPLTEQFF; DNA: TGTGCCAGCAGCCCCGGACTCCCGTTAACTGAGCAGTTCTTC
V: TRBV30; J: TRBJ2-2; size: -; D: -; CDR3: CAWRSGEVGELFF; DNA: TGTGCCTGGAGGTCCGGCGAGGTCGGGGAGCTGTTTTTT
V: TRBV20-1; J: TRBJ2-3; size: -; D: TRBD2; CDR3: CSGVAGASTDTQYF; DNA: TGCAGTGGAGTAGCGGGAGCTAGCACAGATACGCAGTATTTT
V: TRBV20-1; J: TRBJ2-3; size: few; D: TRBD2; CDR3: CSARGGSGLAQSTDTQYF; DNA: TGCAGTGCTAGAGGTGGATCCGGACTAGCACAGAGCACAGATACGCAGTATTTT
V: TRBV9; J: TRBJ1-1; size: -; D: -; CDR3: CASSVAAVNTEAFF; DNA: TGTGCCAGCAGCGTAGCAGCCGTTAACACTGAAGCTTTCTTT
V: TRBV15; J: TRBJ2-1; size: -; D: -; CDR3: CATTLGSATYNEQFF; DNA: TGTGCCACCACCCTAGGAAGCGCAACCTACAATGAGCAGTTCTTC
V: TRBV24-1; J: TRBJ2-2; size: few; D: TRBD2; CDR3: CATSDPITSGIHTGELFF; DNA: TGTGCCACCAGTGACCCGATAACTAGCGGCATACACACCGGGGAGCTGTTTTTT
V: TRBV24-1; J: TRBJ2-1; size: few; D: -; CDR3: CATRRAASNEQFF; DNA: TGTGCCACCAGGCGGGCAGCGAGCAATGAGCAGTTCTTC
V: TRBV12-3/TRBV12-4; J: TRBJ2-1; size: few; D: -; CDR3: CASSFGNGYNEQFF; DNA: TGTGCCAGCAGTTTCGGGAACGGATACAATGAGCAGTTCTTC
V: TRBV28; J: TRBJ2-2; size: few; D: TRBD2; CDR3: CASSLWGPREGTGELFF; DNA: TGTGCCAGCAGTTTATGGGGCCCCAGGGAGGGCACCGGGGAGCTGTTTTTT
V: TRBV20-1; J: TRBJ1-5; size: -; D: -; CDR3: CSARDSLPEKGLNQPQHF; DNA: TGCAGTGCTAGAGATTCCCTCCCGGAAAAGGGCCTCAATCAGCCCCAGCATTTT
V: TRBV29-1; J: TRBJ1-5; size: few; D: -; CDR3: CSVEEGGLGPQHF; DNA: TGCAGCGTTGAAGAGGGGGGCTTAGGGCCCCAGCATTTT
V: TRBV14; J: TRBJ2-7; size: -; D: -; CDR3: CASGGGSYEQYF; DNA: TGTGCCAGCGGAGGGGGGTCCTACGAGCAGTACTTC
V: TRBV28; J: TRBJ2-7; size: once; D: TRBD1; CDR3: CASSPFDRGRNYEQYF; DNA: TGTGCCAGCAGCCCCTTTGACAGGGGGCGCAACTACGAGCAGTACTTC
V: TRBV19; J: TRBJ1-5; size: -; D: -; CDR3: CASSISVGGRGNQPQHF; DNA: TGTGCCAGTAGTATATCGGTTGGAGGAAGGGGCAATCAGCCCCAGCATTTT
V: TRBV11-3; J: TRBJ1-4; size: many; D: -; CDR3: CASSWPAGGHNEKLFF; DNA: TGTGCCAGCAGCTGGCCCGCGGGGGGCCATAATGAAAAACTGTTTTTT
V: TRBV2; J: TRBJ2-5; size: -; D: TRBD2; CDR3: CASSETSGRRETQYF; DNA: TGTGCCAGCAGCGAGACTAGCGGGAGGAGAGAGACCCAGTACTTC
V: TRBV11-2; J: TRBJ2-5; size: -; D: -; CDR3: CASSFWGSFQETQYF; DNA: TGTGCCAGCAGCTTTTGGGGTAGTTTCCAAGAGACCCAGTACTTC
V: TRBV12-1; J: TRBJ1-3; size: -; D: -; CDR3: CASSDGSLSSGNTIYF; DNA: TGCGCCAGCAGTGACGGATCCCTTAGCTCTGGAAACACCATATATTTT
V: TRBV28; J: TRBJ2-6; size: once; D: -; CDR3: CASINSGANVLTF; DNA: TGTGCCAGCATTAACTCTGGGGCCAACGTCCTGACTTTC
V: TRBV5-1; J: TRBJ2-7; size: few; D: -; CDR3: CASSLARVTYEQYF; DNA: TGCGCCAGCAGCTTGGCCCGGGTCACCTACGAGCAGTACTTC
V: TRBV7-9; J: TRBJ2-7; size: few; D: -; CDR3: CASSPEGDYEQYF; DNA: TGTGCCAGCAGCCCTGAGGGGGACTACGAGCAGTACTTC
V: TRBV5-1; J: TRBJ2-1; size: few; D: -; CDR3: CASSSTAAHNEQFF; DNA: TGCGCCAGCAGCTCCACCGCGGCTCACAATGAGCAGTTCTTC